This TCR beta chain was retrieved from a study of cytomegalovirus exposure and HLA in healthy donors. Study-wide background: 81% of some 390 genotyped donors fell in the Caucasian-associated ancestry cluster. Study results and limitations: For most TCR beta V segments, an earlier analysis put the productive rate at about 90% or about 30% of the time.

PCR amplification relied on 60 Vbeta primers (plus 13 Jbeta primers). Assay used: immunoSEQ multiplex PCR; TCRdb lists only in-frame clones, some missing. The data contain 50,000 or so clones, approximately 77% of them singletons. The V and J ends lost 0 bases and 7 bases respectively, with 12 bases between them. This CDR3 has 14 amino acids. CDR1 and CDR2 (germline): LGHNA, YSLEER. Notes on this clone: Its target is not known.

The sequencing input was PBMCs. The rearrangement joins TRBV4-3 to TRBJ1-2, with a tentative D call TRBD1 (5 bases). This receptor was taken from a woman aged 45-60 years in good health and CMV-seronegative. For the CDR3, the DNA is TGCGCCAGCAGCCAAGATATCCAGGGAGGTGGCTACACCTTC. This gives the protein CASSQDIQGGGYTF.